One TCR beta chain is described in this entry. The source of the sample is a study of STAT5B mutations in CD4+ large granular lymphocyte leukemia. This table comes from immunoSEQ multiplex PCR, and its TCRdb copy is limited to in-frame clones, with some not included. The data hold about 30,000 clones, with around 80% observed a single time. The sequenced material came from CD4+ T cells from blood buffy coats. The receptor's source is a human donor in good health.

For the CDR3, the DNA is TGCAGCGTTGAAGAAGGCGGACAGGGATCGGGCGAGCAGTACTTC. It encodes CSVEEGGQGSGEQYF. The chain links TRBV29-1 to TRBJ2-7; 8 bases map to TRBD1. This CDR3 has 15 amino acids. J was trimmed by 6 bases and V by 0 bases; bases with no gene match: 10. Germline V CDR1 and CDR2: SQVTM, ANQGSEA.